This T cell receptor (beta chain) was found in a study of control samples from healthy donors and cancer patients. Only in-frame clones appear in the TCRdb table, and some are missing; sequencing was by immunoSEQ multiplex PCR. In the table there are some 130,000 clones, 92% of which are singletons. What was sequenced was blood. The sequence was collected from a woman in her forties or fifties in good health.

The CDR3 reads CASSQTGGSTYGYTF. CDR3 in DNA: TGTGCCAGCAGCCAAACAGGGGGCTCGACCTATGGCTACACCTTC. This rearrangement joins TRBV14 to TRBJ1-2, with 9 bases aligning to TRBD1. V was clipped by 2 bases and J by 4 bases; unmatched bases: 5. There are 15 residues in the CDR3. Germline CDR1 and CDR2: SGHDN and FVKESK. Based on the CDR3 plus reference TRBV14 and TRBJ1-2, the full variable domain is EAGVTQFPSHSVIEKGQTVTLRCDPISGHDNLYWYRRVMGKEIKFLLHFVKESKQDESGMPNNRFLAERTGGTYSTLKVQPAELEDSGVYFCASSQTGGSTYGYTFGSGTRLTVV.